This T cell receptor (beta chain) comes out of a study of CD8+CD57+ T cells in acquired aplastic anemia. By flow cytometry, patients selected for sequencing had shown an expansion of CD8+CD57+ cells. The CDR3 covers 15 residues. Germline V lookup: CDR1 LGHDT, CDR2 YNNKEL (reference sequence). Trimming shortened V by 1 base and J by 2 bases, and 12 bases separated the two germline ends. Genomic DNA was employed as the template in profiling TCR beta VDJ and CDR3. Each CDR3 protein is one row after TCRdb ran MiXCR on the reads. The table has 130,000 or so distinct CDR3 sequences, roughly 40% seen once. In this sample, this clonotype turned up many times.

The TCR was taken from a human donor with aplastic anemia. This chain links TRBV3-1 with TRBJ2-7, with D tentatively TRBD1 (6 bases). The sequenced sample was sorted CD4+, CD8+, or CD8+CD57+ T cells (not recorded which) from PBMCs. The CDR3 protein is CASSQGPGEPYEQYF. The CDR3 nucleotides read TGTGCCAGCAGCCAAGGACCAGGGGAGCCCTACGAGCAGTACTTC.